This T cell receptor (beta chain) appears in the sequencing data of a study of blood T cell repertoires in COVID-19. Study context: Samples came from the United States, Italy and Spain, spanning acute and convalescent COVID-19. In each case, the material was cDNA or gDNA derived from T cells, B-cell-depleted T cells, or PBMCs.

The CDR3 length is 15 residues. With 4 bases clipped from V and 4 bases from J, the junction kept 9 bases outside the gene matches. Per germline, CDR1 MNHEY and CDR2 SMNVEV (reference sequence). Source study methods: Reference gene primers were amplified, and this amplification served to estimate nucleated cell counts. Assay used: immunoSEQ multiplex PCR; TCRdb lists only in-frame clones, some missing. D and trimming were read from the DNA, whereas the V and J calls and clone size are those reported in that table. The table includes over 80,000 clones, around 87% detected once. The rearrangement joins TRBV27 to TRBJ1-1; 7 nucleotides match TRBD1. This TCR derives from a human donor in a cohort sampled during active COVID-19. Sample: peripheral blood. In DNA form, the CDR3 reads TGTGCCAGCAGTTCGACAGGGCAAGGGGTCACTGAAGCTTTCTTT. This sequence encodes CASSSTGQGVTEAFF.